These T cell receptor beta chains were read from a single sample in a study of cytomegalovirus exposure and HLA in healthy donors. Libraries were prepared by immunoSEQ multiplex PCR; TCRdb keeps only in-frame clonotypes and omits some of them. The data hold fewer than 110,000 clones, with around 72% observed a single time. The specimen was PBMCs. The receptors derive from a woman aged 40 to 50 in good health and CMV-seropositive. The CDR3 runs from the conserved cysteine through the conserved F or W. Each record gives: V gene, J gene, clone size, D gene, CDR3 DNA, CDR3 protein. A D gene is named only where the DNA matches it firmly. The size entry is marked missing in some rows and otherwise reads once, few, many or a size class.

v_call: TRBV6-1
j_call: TRBJ1-6
clone_size: .
d_call: TRBD1
cdr3_nt: TGTGCCAGCAGTGTGGGACAGGGGGCGCGTCGGTATAATTCACCCCTCCACTTT
cdr3_aa: CASSVGQGARRYNSPLHF

v_call: TRBV5-6
j_call: TRBJ2-7
clone_size: .
d_call: TRBD2
cdr3_nt: TGTGCCAGCAGTCCGGCGGGGGGAGTAAGCGAGCAGTACTTC
cdr3_aa: CASSPAGGVSEQYF

v_call: TRBV9
j_call: TRBJ1-4
clone_size: .
d_call: .
cdr3_nt: TGTGCCAGCAGCGCAAGGGGGGGCCGACTGTTTTTT
cdr3_aa: CASSARGGRLFF

v_call: TRBV6-6
j_call: TRBJ2-7
clone_size: .
d_call: TRBD2
cdr3_nt: TGTGCCAGCAGGGAGGTAGCGGGGGTGGAGCAGTACTTC
cdr3_aa: CASREVAGVEQYF

v_call: TRBV7-3
j_call: TRBJ2-2
clone_size: .
d_call: .
cdr3_nt: TGTGCCAGCAGTGGCTCCAACACCGGGGAGCTGTTTTTT
cdr3_aa: CASSGSNTGELFF

v_call: TRBV7-2
j_call: TRBJ1-4
clone_size: .
d_call: .
cdr3_nt: TGTGCCAGCAGCTTAGGGAGGAGTTCTGTTGGTAATGAAAAACTGTTTTTT
cdr3_aa: CASSLGRSSVGNEKLFF

v_call: TRBV10-2
j_call: TRBJ1-2
clone_size: few
d_call: TRBD1
cdr3_nt: TGCGCCAGCACCCTGACAGGGGGCCAATATGGCTACACCTTC
cdr3_aa: CASTLTGGQYGYTF

v_call: TRBV2
j_call: TRBJ1-1
clone_size: .
d_call: .
cdr3_nt: TGTGCCAGCAGGCCCACGGGCAGGGAGAACACTGAAGCTTTCTTT
cdr3_aa: CASRPTGRENTEAFF

v_call: TRBV5-4
j_call: TRBJ1-2
clone_size: .
d_call: .
cdr3_nt: TGTGCCAGCACCTACATACAGGGAAGCCTTCATGGCTACACCTTC
cdr3_aa: CASTYIQGSLHGYTF

v_call: TRBV10-3
j_call: TRBJ2-5
clone_size: .
d_call: .
cdr3_nt: TGTGCCATCAGTGGAGGACAGAGAGAGACCCAGTACTTC
cdr3_aa: CAISGGQRETQYF

v_call: TRBV19
j_call: TRBJ1-2
clone_size: .
d_call: .
cdr3_nt: TGTGCCAGTAGCACAGATTATAACTATGGCTACACCTTC
cdr3_aa: CASSTDYNYGYTF

v_call: TRBV29-1
j_call: TRBJ1-1
clone_size: few
d_call: TRBD1
cdr3_nt: TGCAGCGTGGAGACAGGGGGTAACACTGAAGCTTTCTTT
cdr3_aa: CSVETGGNTEAFF

v_call: TRBV6-1
j_call: TRBJ2-7
clone_size: .
d_call: TRBD1
cdr3_nt: TGTGCCAGCAGTGGGGGACAGGGCGGTTTCATGTACGAGCAGTACTTC
cdr3_aa: CASSGGQGGFMYEQYF

v_call: TRBV9
j_call: TRBJ1-3
clone_size: few
d_call: .
cdr3_nt: TGTGCCAGCGGTGGGGGAGGGACTGGAAACACCATATATTTT
cdr3_aa: CASGGGGTGNTIYF

v_call: TRBV11-1
j_call: TRBJ2-3
clone_size: few
d_call: TRBD2
cdr3_nt: TGTGCCAGCAGACTCGGGACTAGCGGCACAGATACGCAGTATTTT
cdr3_aa: CASRLGTSGTDTQYF

v_call: TRBV2
j_call: TRBJ2-3
clone_size: once
d_call: .
cdr3_nt: TGTGCCAGCGGTTTTGGGGGGGCCGGGGGAGGTACGCAGTATTTT
cdr3_aa: CASGFGGAGGGTQYF

v_call: TRBV25-1
j_call: TRBJ2-2
clone_size: .
d_call: TRBD2
cdr3_nt: TGTGCCAGCAGATCGACTAGCGGATACACCGGGGAGCTGTTTTTT
cdr3_aa: CASRSTSGYTGELFF

v_call: TRBV29-1
j_call: TRBJ1-3
clone_size: once
d_call: .
cdr3_nt: TGCAGCGTTGGAGGCGGGGATCGAAACACCATATATTTT
cdr3_aa: CSVGGGDRNTIYF